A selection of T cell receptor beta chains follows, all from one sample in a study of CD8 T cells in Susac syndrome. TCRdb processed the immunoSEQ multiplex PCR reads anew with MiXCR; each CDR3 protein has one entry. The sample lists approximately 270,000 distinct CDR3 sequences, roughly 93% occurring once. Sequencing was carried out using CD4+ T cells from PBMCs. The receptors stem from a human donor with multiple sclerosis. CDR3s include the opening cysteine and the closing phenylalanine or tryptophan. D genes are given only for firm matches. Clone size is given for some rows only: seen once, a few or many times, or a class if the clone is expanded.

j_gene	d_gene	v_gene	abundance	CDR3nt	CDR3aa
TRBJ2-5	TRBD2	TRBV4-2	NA	TGTGCCAGCAGCCAAGGGGCCGCGGGGGAACAAGAGACCCAGTACTTC	CASSQGAAGEQETQYF
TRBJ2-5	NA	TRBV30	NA	TGTGCCTGTGGGTTTCAAGAGACCCAGTACTTC	CACGFQETQYF
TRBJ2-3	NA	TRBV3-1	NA	TGTGCCAGCAGCCAAGATGCCGCCGCTCCTACGCAGTATTTT	CASSQDAAAPTQYF
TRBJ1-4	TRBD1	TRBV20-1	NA	TGCAGTGCTCTCTCCGGGACAGGGGGCTCTAATGAAAAACTGTTTTTT	CSALSGTGGSNEKLFF
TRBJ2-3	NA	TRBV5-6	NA	TGTGCCAGCGGGGCTGGGACTGAGCGAGATACGCAGTATTTT	CASGAGTERDTQYF
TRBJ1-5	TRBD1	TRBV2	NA	TGTGCCAGCAGGGAATCGACAGGGGCGCAGCCCCAGCATTTT	CASRESTGAQPQHF
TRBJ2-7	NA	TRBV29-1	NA	TGCAGCGTTGCCCGGAGCTCCTACGAGCAGTACTTC	CSVARSSYEQYF
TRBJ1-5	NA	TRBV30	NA	TGTGCCTGGAACCTAGGGGCAGGGGAAAATCAGCCCCAGCATTTT	CAWNLGAGENQPQHF
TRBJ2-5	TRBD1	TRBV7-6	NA	TGTGCCAGCAGCTTAGGAGCGACAGGGGGACGGACCCAGTACTTC	CASSLGATGGRTQYF
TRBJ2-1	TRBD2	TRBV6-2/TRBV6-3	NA	TGTGCCAGCAGAATCCTGGCGCTAGCGGAAAATGAGCAGTTCTTC	CASRILALAENEQFF
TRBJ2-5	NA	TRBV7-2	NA	TGTGCCAGTAAACAGGGTCCGCGAGAGACCCAGTACTTC	CASKQGPRETQYF
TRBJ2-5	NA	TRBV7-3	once	TGTGCCAGCAGCTTAGGTTCGGCAGGGCCCAGCCAAGAGACCCAGTACTTC	CASSLGSAGPSQETQYF
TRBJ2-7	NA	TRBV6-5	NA	TGTGCCAGCAGTTTCCAGAGGCAGACCTACGAGCAGTACTTC	CASSFQRQTYEQYF
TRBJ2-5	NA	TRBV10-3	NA	TGTGCCATCACCCGAGGCGGGACGCACCAAGAGACCCAGTACTTC	CAITRGGTHQETQYF
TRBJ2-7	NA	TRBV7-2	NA	TGTGCCAGCAGCTTAGTCAGGGTAGCCGACGAGCAGTACTTC	CASSLVRVADEQYF
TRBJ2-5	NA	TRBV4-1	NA	TGCGCCAGCAGCCAAGAGCTGACAGGTTGGGGCCAAGAGACCCAGTACTTC	CASSQELTGWGQETQYF
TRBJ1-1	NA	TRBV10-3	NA	TGTGCCATCAGTGAAAGGACAACAAACACTGAAGCTTTCTTT	CAISERTTNTEAFF
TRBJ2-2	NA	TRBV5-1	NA	TGCGCCAGCAGCTCCCAACCCTCGACAGGCATCACCGGGGAGCTGTTTTTT	CASSSQPSTGITGELFF
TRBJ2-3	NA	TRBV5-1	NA	TGCGCCAGCAGCCACGGACGCGCTGATACGCAGTATTTT	CASSHGRADTQYF
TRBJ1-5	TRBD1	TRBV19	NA	TGTGCCAGTAGTACCGGATACCGGGACAGGAGCAATCAGCCCCAGCATTTT	CASSTGYRDRSNQPQHF
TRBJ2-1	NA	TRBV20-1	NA	TGCAGTGCTAAGGGTCTTTGGGAGCAGTTCTTC	CSAKGLWEQFF
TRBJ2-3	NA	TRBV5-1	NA	TGCGCCAGCAGCCCCGGGACAATGAGCACAGATACGCAGTATTTT	CASSPGTMSTDTQYF
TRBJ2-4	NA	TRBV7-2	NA	TGTGCCAGCAGCCCCCTTACAAACATTCAGTACTTC	CASSPLTNIQYF
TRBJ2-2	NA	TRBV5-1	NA	TGCGCCAGCAGCGTCCAGGGTGCGGGTAACACCGGGGAGCTGTTTTTT	CASSVQGAGNTGELFF
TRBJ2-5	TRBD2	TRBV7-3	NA	TGTGCCAGCAGCTTAAGGGGGGGTCCGGAGACCCAGTACTTC	CASSLRGGPETQYF
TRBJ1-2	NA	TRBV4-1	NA	TGCGCCAGCAGCCAAGATGCAGGGGGCTACACCTTC	CASSQDAGGYTF
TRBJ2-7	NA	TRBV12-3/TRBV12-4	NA	TGTGCCAGCAGTTTGACCGGGGGCAGGGAAGGAAAGCAGTACTTC	CASSLTGGREGKQYF
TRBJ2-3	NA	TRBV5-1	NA	TGCGCCAGCAGCTTGGACCTAGCCACAGATACGCAGTATTTT	CASSLDLATDTQYF
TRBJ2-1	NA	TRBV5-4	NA	TGTGCCAGCAGCTTGGTGAGTCGGGATGAGCAGTTCTTC	CASSLVSRDEQFF
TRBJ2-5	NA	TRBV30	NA	TGTGCCTGGAGACGCCTGGAGACCCAGTACTTC	CAWRRLETQYF
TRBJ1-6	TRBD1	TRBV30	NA	TGTGCCTGGAACAGGGGGCTCGGGTCACCCCTCCACTTT	CAWNRGLGSPLHF
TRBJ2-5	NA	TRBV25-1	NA	TGTGCCAGCAGTGAGCCCCAAGAGACCCAGTACTTC	CASSEPQETQYF
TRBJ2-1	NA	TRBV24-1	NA	TGTGCCACCACTCGATTCGATGAGCAGTTCTTC	CATTRFDEQFF
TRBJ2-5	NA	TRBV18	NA	TGTGCCAGCTCACCACTTTCCGGGCGCCAAGAGACCCAGTACTTC	CASSPLSGRQETQYF
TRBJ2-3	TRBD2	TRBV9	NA	TGTGCCAGCAGCGTAGGGGCTAGCGGGGGTCTCACAGATACGCAGTATTTT	CASSVGASGGLTDTQYF
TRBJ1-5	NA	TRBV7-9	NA	TGTGCCAGCAGCCCAGAGGGGGGCCCTCAGCCCCAGCATTTT	CASSPEGGPQPQHF
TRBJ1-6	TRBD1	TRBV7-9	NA	TGTGCCAGCAGCTTAGACCGGGACAGGGATTCACCCCTCCACTTT	CASSLDRDRDSPLHF
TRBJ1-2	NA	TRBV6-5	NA	TGTGCCAGCAGTTATTATCCCCCGGGCGGGGACTATGGCTACACCTTC	CASSYYPPGGDYGYTF
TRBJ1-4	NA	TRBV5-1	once	TGCGCCAGCAGCCTGACCATCCATACAACTAATGAGAAACTGTTTTTT	CASSLTIHTTNEKLFF
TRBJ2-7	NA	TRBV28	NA	TGTGCCAGCAGTCTAGAGGACAGATACGAGCAGTACTTC	CASSLEDRYEQYF
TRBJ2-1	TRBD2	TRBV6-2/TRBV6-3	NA	TGTGCCAGCAGACCGGGACTAGCGGGGGGGGTTGAGCAGTTCTTC	CASRPGLAGGVEQFF
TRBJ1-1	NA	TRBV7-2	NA	TGTGCCAGCAGCGGACAGCAGAACACTGAAGCTTTCTTT	CASSGQQNTEAFF
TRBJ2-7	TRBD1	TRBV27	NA	TGTGCCAGCAGTCGCCGAGATCCGGGACAGGGATCCTACGAGCAGTACTTC	CASSRRDPGQGSYEQYF
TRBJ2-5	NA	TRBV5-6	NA	TGTGCCAGCAGCTTGAGGGCGGTTAAATGGGGGACCCAGTACTTC	CASSLRAVKWGTQYF
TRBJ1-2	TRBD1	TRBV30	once	TGTGCCCGGGATCCAGGGGGCGGTGGCTACACCTTC	CARDPGGGGYTF
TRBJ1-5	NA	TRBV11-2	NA	TGTGCCAGCAGCCCCCTTAAAGATCAGCCCCAGCATTTT	CASSPLKDQPQHF
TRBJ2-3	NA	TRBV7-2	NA	TGTGCCAGCAGCTTAGCCCATTTCGGGAGTGGTGCAGATACGCAGTATTTT	CASSLAHFGSGADTQYF
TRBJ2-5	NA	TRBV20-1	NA	TGCAGTGCTAGAGTGGTCTGGGGGAACCAAGAGACCCAGTACTTC	CSARVVWGNQETQYF